This T cell receptor beta chain was sequenced during a study of tumour-infiltrating T cells in Burkitt lymphoma. Study overall: Repertoire clonality predicted overall and progression-free survival.

The CDR3 extends over 12 amino acids. Germline assignment: CDR1 MNHNY and CDR2 SVGAGI (reference sequence). V was pared by 7 bases and J by 7 bases, with 11 bases between. Clones were read by immunoSEQ multiplex PCR, and TCRdb kept only the in-frame ones, dropping some. The profile shows 15,000 to 20,000 clones, around four fifths of them singletons. The origin of this receptor is a human donor with diffuse large B-cell lymphoma. Sequencing was done on a sample of tumor tissue. The rearrangement links TRBV6-6 to TRBJ2-1; D possibly matches TRBD1 or TRBD2 (6 bases each). The CDR3 protein is CASTGAGNEQFF. The CDR3 coding sequence is TGTGCCAGCACAGGGGCGGGGAATGAGCAGTTCTTC.